This TCR beta chain is drawn from a study of cytomegalovirus exposure and HLA in healthy donors. This PCR relied on a set of 60 Vbeta primers and 13 Jbeta primers. TCRdb's copy holds only in-frame clones and misses some; the assay was immunoSEQ multiplex PCR. The data hold 150,000 to 200,000 clones, with roughly 84% observed a single time. The TCR comes from a man aged 25-45 years in good health and CMV-seronegative. Sequenced sample: PBMCs.

The CDR3 sequence: CASGAGELFF. The CDR3, as DNA: TGTGCCTCCGGGGCCGGGGAGCTGTTTTTT. This chain joins TRBV30 and TRBJ2-2; D is perhaps TRBD2 (5 bases). CDR3 length: 10 amino acids. The V and J ends lost 7 bases and 6 bases respectively, with 6 bases between them. Germline values: CDR1 GTSNPN, CDR2 SVGIG (reference sequence).